These 7 T cell receptor delta chains originate from one sample sequenced in a study of delta chains in infants with herpesvirus infections. PBMC RNA was reverse transcribed using gamma-chain- and delta-chain-specific primers. TCRdb redid clone calling on the RT-PCR reads using CATT. There are a few hundred delta-chain clones in the sample; 10% to 15% occur only once, and roughly two fifths lies in the top ten. Material: peripheral blood, obtained at time point 1 of longitudinal follow-up. The receptor set was obtained from a human donor who was a Ugandan infant, either HIV-exposed or HIV-unexposed (not recorded which).

In its sample, this clone is hyperexpanded. Other DNA sequences in the same sample also yield this CDR3. This chain joins TRDV2 and TRDJ3, with 10 positions matching TRDD3. Germline lookup yields CDR1 GEAIGNYY and CDR2 EKD. The CDR3 extends over 18 amino acids. With 0 bases clipped from V and 0 bases from J, the junction kept 1 base outside the gene matches. CDR3 amino acids: CACDTAGGYSWDTRQMFF. The CDR3, as DNA: TGTGCCTGTGACACCGCTGGGGGATACTCCTGGGACACCCGACAGATGTTTTTC.

By share, this clone ranks as large. The chain is built from TRAV29/DV5 and TRDJ1, with 13 bases aligning to TRDD3. The CDR3 runs to 24 residues. J was trimmed by 2 bases and V by 0 bases; bases with no gene match: 28. From germline, CDR1 is NSMFDY and CDR2 ISSIKDK. The CDR3 protein is CAASVNKPNPRTGGYDHMTDKLIF. DNA of the CDR3: TGTGCAGCAAGCGTAAACAAGCCGAATCCCCGTACTGGGGGATACGACCACATGACCGATAAACTCATCTTT.

This clone turned up a few times. A far larger clone is one nucleotide away, so this likely arose from a read error. Distinct nucleotide sequences in the sample also encode this CDR3. The chain couples TRAV29/DV5 to TRDJ1; 10 positions match TRDD3. V lost 4 bases, J lost 0 bases, and 27 bases stayed unmatched. CDR1 is NSMFDY, CDR2 ISSIKDK, per germline. The CDR3 extends over 22 amino acids. The CDR3 spells CAAVGLPRHTGGYAPYTDKLIF. The CDR3 DNA sequence: TGTGCAGCAGTCGGCCTTCCAAGGCATACAGGGGGATACGCACCGTACACCGATAAACTCATCTTT.

Concerning this clone: The translation of this DNA and the TCRdb protein of a much larger clone differ at residue 13, probably owing to a read error; the protein shown here is translated from the DNA. This chain uses TRDV1 with TRDJ1, with 7 bases fitting TRDD3. Germline V gene data show CDR1 as TSWWSYY and CDR2 as QGS. The junction had 24 bases not matched to a gene; V was cut back by 5 bases and J by 0 bases. The CDR3 length is 21 residues. The CDR3 region has the DNA TGTGCTCTTGGGTTCTCGGTCCCGACTGGGGTGGCCTACGGTTACACCGATAAACTCATCTTT. Its protein product is CALGFSVPTGVAYGYTDKLIF.

By sample share, this clone is large (0.1 to 1%). The V gene is TRDV2, the J gene TRDJ1; 7 nucleotides line up with TRDD3. The V segment lost 0 bases and the J segment 3 bases; nucleotides outside the gene matches: 3. The CDR3 sequence is 14 residues long. Germline V gives CDR1 GEAIGNYY, CDR2 EKD. The CDR3 coding sequence is TGTGCCTGTGACACCATCGGATACGCCGATAAACTCATCTTT. It yields the protein CACDTIGYADKLIF.

Comment on this clone: This probably arose from a read error, given a far larger clone one base away. Other DNA sequences in the sample encode the same CDR3. The V gene is TRAV29/DV5, the J gene TRDJ1; 13 bases are shared with TRDD3. Germline V gene data show CDR1 as NSMFDY and CDR2 as ISSIKDK. The CDR3 sequence is 22 residues long. The CDR3 here is CAAVGLPRHTGGYAPYTDKLIF. The CDR3 DNA reads TGTGCAGCAGTCGGCCTTCCAAGGCATACTGGGGGATACGCACCGTACACCGACAAACTCATCTTT.

This clone is hyperexpanded by share. V gene TRDV1 combines with J gene TRDJ1; TRDD3 aligns across 12 bases. The CDR3 covers 22 residues. The trim removed 3 bases at V and 1 base at J, leaving 21 bases unmatched. Germline V gene lookup returns CDR1 TSWWSYY and CDR2 QGS. The CDR3 DNA reads as TGTGCTCTTGGGGACCCCCCAATGCGCCGTACTGGGGGATACCTCGCCACCGATAAACTCATCTTT. Translated, it gives CALGDPPMRRTGGYLATDKLIF.